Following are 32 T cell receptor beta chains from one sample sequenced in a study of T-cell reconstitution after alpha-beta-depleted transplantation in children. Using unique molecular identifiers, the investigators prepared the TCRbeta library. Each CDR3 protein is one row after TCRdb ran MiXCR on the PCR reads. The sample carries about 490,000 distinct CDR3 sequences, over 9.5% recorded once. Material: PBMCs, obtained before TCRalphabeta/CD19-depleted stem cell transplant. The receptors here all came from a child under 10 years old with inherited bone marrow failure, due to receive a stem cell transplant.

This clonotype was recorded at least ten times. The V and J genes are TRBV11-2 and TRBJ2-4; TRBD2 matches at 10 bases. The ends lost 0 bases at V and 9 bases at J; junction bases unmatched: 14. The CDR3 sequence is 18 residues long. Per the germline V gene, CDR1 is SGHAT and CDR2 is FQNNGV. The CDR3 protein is CASSLEARLAGVRRIQYF. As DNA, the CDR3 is TGTGCCAGCAGCTTAGAGGCCCGGCTAGCGGGAGTCCGGCGCATTCAGTACTTC. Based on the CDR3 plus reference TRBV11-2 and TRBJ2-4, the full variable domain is EAGVAQSPRYKIIEKRQSVAFWCNPISGHATLYWYQQILGQGPKLLIQFQNNGVVDDSQLPKDRFSAERLKGVDSTLKIQPAKLEDSAVYLCASSLEARLAGVRRIQYFGAGTRLSVL.

As DNA, the CDR3 is TGCGCCAGCAGCCAAGGGAACAGTCCCCTGAACGGCTACACCTTC. It is translated as CASSQGNSPLNGYTF. J is TRBJ1-2 and V is TRBV4-1; D is undetermined. V was pared by 1 base and J by 8 bases, with 17 bases between. CDR1 MGHRA and CDR2 YSYEKL come from the germline V gene. The CDR3 is made up of 15 amino acids.

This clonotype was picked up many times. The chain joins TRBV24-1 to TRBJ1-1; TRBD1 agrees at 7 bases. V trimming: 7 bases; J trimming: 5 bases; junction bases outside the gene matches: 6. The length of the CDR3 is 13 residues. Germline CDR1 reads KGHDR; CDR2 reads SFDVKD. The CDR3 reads CATRTGPVTEAFF. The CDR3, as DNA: TGTGCCACCAGGACAGGGCCAGTAACTGAAGCTTTCTTT.

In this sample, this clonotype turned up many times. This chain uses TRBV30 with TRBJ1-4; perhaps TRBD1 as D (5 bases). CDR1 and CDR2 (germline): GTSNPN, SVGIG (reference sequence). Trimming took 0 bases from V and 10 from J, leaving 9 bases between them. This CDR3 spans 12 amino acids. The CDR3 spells CAWSVTGAKLFF. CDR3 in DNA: TGTGCCTGGAGTGTAACCGGGGCAAAACTGTTTTTT.

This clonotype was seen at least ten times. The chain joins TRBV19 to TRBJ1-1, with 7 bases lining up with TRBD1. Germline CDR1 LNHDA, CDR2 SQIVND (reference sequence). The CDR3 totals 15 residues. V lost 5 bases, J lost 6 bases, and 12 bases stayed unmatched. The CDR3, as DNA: TGTGCCAGTAGTCCGCGGACAGGAGAGGGGCCTGAAGCTTTCTTT. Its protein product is CASSPRTGEGPEAFF.

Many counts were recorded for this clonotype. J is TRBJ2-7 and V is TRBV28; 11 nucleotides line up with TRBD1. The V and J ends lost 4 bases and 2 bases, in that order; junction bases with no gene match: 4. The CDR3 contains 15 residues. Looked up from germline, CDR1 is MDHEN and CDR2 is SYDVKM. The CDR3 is CASSYGQGATYEQYF. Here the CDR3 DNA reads TGTGCCAGCAGTTATGGACAGGGGGCTACCTACGAGCAGTACTTC.

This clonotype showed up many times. In DNA, the CDR3 is TGCGCCAGCAGCTATCCGATTCTAGCGGGATCCAATGAGCAGTTCTTC. Protein product: CASSYPILAGSNEQFF. V and J are TRBV5-1 and TRBJ2-1; 9 bases map to TRBD2. Trimming at V came to 3 bases and at J to 6 bases, leaving 10 bases not matched to a gene. The germline CDR1 and CDR2 sequences are SGHRS and YFSETQ. CDR3 length: 16 amino acids.

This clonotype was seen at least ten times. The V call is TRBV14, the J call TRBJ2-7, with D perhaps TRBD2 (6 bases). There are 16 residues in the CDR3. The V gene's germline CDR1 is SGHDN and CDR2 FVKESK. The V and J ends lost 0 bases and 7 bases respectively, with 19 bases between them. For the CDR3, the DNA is TGTGCCAGCAGCCAAGATAGGGACTTTCCCCTTATGGAGCAGTACTTC. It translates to CASSQDRDFPLMEQYF.

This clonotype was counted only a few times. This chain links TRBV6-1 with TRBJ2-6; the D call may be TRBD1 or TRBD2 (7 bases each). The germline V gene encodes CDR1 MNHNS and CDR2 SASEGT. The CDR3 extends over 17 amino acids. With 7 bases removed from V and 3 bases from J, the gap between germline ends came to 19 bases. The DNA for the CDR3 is TGTGCCAGCATGTGGGCAGGGGGGGGAGGTGGGGCCAACGTCCTGACTTTC. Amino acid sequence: CASMWAGGGGGANVLTF.

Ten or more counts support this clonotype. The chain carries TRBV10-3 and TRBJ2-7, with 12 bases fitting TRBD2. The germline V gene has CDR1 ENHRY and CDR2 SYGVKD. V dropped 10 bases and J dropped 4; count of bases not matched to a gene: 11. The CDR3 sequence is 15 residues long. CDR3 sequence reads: CATQTSGSPLYEQYF. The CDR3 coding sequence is TGTGCCACCCAGACTAGCGGGAGCCCTCTATACGAGCAGTACTTC.

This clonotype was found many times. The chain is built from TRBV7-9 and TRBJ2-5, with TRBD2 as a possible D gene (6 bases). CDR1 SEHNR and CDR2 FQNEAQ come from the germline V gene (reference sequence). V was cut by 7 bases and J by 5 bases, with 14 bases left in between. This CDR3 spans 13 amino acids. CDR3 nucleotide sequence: TGTGCCAGCATCCCGCCAGGAGGGGAGACCCAGTACTTC. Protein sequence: CASIPPGGETQYF.

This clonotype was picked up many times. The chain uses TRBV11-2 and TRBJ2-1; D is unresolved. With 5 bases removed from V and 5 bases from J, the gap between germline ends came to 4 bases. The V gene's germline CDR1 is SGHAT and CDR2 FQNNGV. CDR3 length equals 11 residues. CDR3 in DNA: TGTGCCAGCAGCATTCACAATGAGCAGTTCTTC. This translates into CASSIHNEQFF. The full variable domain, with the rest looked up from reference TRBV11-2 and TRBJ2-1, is EAGVAQSPRYKIIEKRQSVAFWCNPISGHATLYWYQQILGQGPKLLIQFQNNGVVDDSQLPKDRFSAERLKGVDSTLKIQPAKLEDSAVYLCASSIHNEQFFGPGTRLTVL.

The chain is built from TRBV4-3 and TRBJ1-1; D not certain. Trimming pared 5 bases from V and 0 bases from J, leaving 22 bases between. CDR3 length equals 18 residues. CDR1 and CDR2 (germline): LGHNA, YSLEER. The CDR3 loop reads CASSSTGEGRRMNTEAFF. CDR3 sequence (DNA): TGCGCCAGCAGCTCGACTGGGGAAGGGAGGAGGATGAACACTGAAGCTTTCTTT.

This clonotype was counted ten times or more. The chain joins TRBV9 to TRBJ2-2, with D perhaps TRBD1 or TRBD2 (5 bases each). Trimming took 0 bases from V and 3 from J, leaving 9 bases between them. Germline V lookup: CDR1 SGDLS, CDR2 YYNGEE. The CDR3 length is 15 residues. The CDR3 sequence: CASSVVGEHTGELFF. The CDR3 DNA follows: TGTGCCAGCAGCGTAGTAGGGGAGCACACCGGGGAGCTGTTTTTT. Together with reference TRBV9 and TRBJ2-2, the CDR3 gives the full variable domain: DSGVTQTPKHLITATGQRVTLRCSPRSGDLSVYWYQQSLDQGLQFLIQYYNGEERAKGNILERFSAQQFPDLHSELNLSSLELGDSALYFCASSVVGEHTGELFFGEGSRLTVL.

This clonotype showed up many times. CDR3 sequence reads: CASSGGQGPFEKLFF. The CDR3 nucleotides are TGTGCCAGCAGCGGGGGACAGGGACCTTTTGAAAAACTGTTTTTT. The V call is TRBV7-2, the J call TRBJ1-4; 9 bases match TRBD1. Germline V gene lookup returns CDR1 SGHTA and CDR2 FQGNSA. The CDR3 contains 15 residues. J lost 7 bases, V lost 5 bases, and 8 bases had no gene match.

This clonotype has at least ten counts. The CDR3 loop is CASTSFGGPYEQYF. Here the CDR3 DNA reads TGTGCCAGCACCTCCTTCGGGGGGCCCTACGAGCAGTACTTC. V and J are TRBV7-9 and TRBJ2-7; a possible D gene is TRBD2 (7 bases). CDR3 length: 14 residues. Trimming took 7 bases from V and 2 from J, leaving 15 bases between them. Germline CDR1 is SEHNR and CDR2 is FQNEAQ (reference sequence). The complete variable domain, with remaining parts taken from reference TRBV7-9 and TRBJ2-7, reads DTGVSQNPRHKITKRGQNVTFRCDPISEHNRLYWYRQTLGQGPEFLTYFQNEAQLEKSRLLSDRFSAERPKGSFSTLEIQRTEQGDSAMYLCASTSFGGPYEQYFGPGTRLTVT.

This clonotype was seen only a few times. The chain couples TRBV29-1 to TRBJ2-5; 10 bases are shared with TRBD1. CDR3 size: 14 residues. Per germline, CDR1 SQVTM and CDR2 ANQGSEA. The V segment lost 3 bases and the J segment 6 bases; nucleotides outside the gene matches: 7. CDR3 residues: CSVDETGGLKTQYF. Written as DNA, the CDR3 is TGCAGCGTTGATGAGACAGGGGGCTTGAAGACCCAGTACTTC.

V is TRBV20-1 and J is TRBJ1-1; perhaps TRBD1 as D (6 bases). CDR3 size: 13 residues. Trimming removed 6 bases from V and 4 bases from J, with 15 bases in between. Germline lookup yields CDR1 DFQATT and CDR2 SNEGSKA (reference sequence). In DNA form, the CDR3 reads TGCAGTGCCAACCCACAGGGTCCCACTGAAGCTTTCTTT. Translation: CSANPQGPTEAFF.

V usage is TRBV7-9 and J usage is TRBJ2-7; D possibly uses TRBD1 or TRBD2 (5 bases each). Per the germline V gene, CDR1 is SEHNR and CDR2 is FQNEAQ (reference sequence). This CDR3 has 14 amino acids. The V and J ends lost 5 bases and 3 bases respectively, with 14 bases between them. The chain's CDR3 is CASSPLGESYEQYF. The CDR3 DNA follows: TGTGCCAGCAGCCCTTTGGGGGAAAGCTACGAGCAGTACTTC.

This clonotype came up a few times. The CDR3 DNA is TGTGCCAGCAGCCCATTCGGGCGACTATCCTACGAGCAGTACTTC. Amino acids: CASSPFGRLSYEQYF. The V call is TRBV5-6, the J call TRBJ2-7, with D maybe TRBD2 (5 bases). CDR1 is SGHDT, CDR2 YYEEEE, per germline. With 4 bases removed from V and 1 base from J, the gap between germline ends came to 15 bases. The length of the CDR3 is 15 residues.

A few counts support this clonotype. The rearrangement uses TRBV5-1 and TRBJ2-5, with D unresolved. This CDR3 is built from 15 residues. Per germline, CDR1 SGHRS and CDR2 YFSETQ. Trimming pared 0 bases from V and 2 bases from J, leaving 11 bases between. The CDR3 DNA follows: TGCGCCAGCAGCTTGGGGAAGTGGCTTCAAGAGACCCAGTACTTC. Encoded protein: CASSLGKWLQETQYF.

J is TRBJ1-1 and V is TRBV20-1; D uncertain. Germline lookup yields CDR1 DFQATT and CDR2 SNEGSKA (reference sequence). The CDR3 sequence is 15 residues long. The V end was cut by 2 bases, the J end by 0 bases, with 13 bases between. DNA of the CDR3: TGCAGTGCTAGACGACGGGCGCGGTTGAACACTGAAGCTTTCTTT. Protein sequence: CSARRRARLNTEAFF.

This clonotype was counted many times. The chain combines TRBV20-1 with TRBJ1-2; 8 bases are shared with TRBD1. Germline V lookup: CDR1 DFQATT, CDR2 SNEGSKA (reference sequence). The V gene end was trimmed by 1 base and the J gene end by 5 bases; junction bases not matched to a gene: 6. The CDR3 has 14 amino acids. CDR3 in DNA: TGCAGTGCTAGAGTCCAGGACAGGGCTTATGGCTACACCTTC. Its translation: CSARVQDRAYGYTF.

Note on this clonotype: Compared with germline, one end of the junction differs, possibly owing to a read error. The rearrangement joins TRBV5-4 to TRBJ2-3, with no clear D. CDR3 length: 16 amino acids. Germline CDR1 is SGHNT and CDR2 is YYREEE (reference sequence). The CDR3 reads CASSYGGRSGTDPQYF. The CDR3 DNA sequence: TGTGCCAGCAGCTACGGTGGCAGATCTGGCACAGATCCGCAGTATTTT. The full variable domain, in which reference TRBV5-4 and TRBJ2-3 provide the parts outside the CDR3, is ETGVTQSPTHLIKTRGQQVTLRCSSQSGHNTVSWYQQALGQGPQFIFQYYREEENGRGNFPPRFSGLQFPNYSSELNVNALELDDSALYLCASSYGGRSGTDPQYFGPGTRLTVL.

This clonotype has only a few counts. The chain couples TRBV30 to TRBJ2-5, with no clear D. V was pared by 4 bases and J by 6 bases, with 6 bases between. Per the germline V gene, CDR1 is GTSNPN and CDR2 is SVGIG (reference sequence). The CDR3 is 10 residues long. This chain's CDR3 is CAWIPKTQYF. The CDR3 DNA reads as TGTGCCTGGATCCCGAAGACCCAGTACTTC.

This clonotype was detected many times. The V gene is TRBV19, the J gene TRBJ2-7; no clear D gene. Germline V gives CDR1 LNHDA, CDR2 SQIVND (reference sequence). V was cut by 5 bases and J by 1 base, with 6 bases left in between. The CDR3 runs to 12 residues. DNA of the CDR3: TGTGCCAGTAGTGCGCCTTCCTACGAGCAGTACTTC. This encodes CASSAPSYEQYF. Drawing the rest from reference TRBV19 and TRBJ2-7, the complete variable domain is DGGITQSPKYLFRKEGQNVTLSCEQNLNHDAMYWYRQDPGQGLRLIYYSQIVNDFQKGDIAEGYSVSREKKESFPLTVTSAQKNPTAFYLCASSAPSYEQYFGPGTRLTVT.

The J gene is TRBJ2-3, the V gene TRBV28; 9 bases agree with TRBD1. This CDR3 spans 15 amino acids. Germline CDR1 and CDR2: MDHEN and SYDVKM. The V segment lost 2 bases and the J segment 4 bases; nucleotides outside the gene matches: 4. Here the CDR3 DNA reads TGTGCCAGCAGTTTAACGAGACAGGGGGCAGATACGCAGTATTTT. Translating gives CASSLTRQGADTQYF.

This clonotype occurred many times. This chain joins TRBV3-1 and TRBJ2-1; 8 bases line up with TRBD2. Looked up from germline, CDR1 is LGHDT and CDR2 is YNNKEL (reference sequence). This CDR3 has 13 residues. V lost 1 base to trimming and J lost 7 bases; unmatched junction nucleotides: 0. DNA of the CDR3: TGTGCCAGCAGCCAAGGCGGGGGGAATGAGCAGTTCTTC. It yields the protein CASSQGGGNEQFF.

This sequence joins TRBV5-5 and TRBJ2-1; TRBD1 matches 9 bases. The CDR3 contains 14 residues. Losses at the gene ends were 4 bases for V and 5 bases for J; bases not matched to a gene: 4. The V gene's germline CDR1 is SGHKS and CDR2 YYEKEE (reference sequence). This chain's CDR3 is CASSKQGADNEQFF. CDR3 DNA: TGTGCCAGCAGCAAACAGGGGGCCGACAATGAGCAGTTCTTC.

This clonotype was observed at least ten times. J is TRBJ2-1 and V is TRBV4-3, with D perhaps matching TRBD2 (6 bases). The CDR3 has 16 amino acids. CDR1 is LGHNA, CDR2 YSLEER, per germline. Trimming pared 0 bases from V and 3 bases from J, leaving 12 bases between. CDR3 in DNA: TGCGCCAGCAGCCAAGAGACGACTAGTAGCTACAATGAGCAGTTCTTC. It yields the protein CASSQETTSSYNEQFF.

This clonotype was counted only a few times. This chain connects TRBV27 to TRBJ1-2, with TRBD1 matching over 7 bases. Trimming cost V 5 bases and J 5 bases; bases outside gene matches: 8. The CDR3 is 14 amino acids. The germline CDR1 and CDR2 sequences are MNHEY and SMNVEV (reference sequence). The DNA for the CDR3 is TGTGCCAGCAGTACCCGGGACAGCCGATATGGCTACACCTTC. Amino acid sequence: CASSTRDSRYGYTF.

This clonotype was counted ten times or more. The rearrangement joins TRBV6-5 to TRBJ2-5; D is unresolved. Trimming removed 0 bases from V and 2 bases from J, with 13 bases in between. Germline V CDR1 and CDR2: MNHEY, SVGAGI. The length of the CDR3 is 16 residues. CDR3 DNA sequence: TGTGCCAGCAGTTACTCGATTTCGGCGTCTCAAGAGACCCAGTACTTC. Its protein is CASSYSISASQETQYF.